What follows are 3 T cell receptor beta chains derived from one specimen sequenced in a study of blood T cells in healthy people across ages. Alongside a J-beta primer mix, a sample-barcoded 5' primer served in a second PCR lasting 7 to 11 cycles. TCRdb re-derived calls from the 5' RACE reads in MiXCR, one entry per CDR3 protein. Of hundreds of thousands of distinct CDR3 sequences in the sample, 29% were seen once. Material for sequencing was blood. The receptor set was obtained from a woman of 80 years or more in good health.

This clonotype was detected once. V and J are TRBV7-2 and TRBJ2-1; the D gene is possibly TRBD2 (7 bases). V dropped 11 bases and J dropped 8 bases, with 28 bases sitting between them. Germline CDR1 is SGHTA and CDR2 is FQGNSA. This CDR3 is 16 amino acids long. CDR3 nucleotide sequence: TGTGCCGGCAACTTTCCGCCGGGGGGCTTAAAGTATGAGCAGTTCTTC. Protein sequence: CAGNFPPGGLKYEQFF.

This clonotype has at least ten counts. V gene TRBV7-2 combines with J gene TRBJ2-5, with D possibly being TRBD1 or TRBD2 (5 bases each). The length of the CDR3 is 14 residues. Germline values: CDR1 SGHTA, CDR2 FQGNSA. The V gene lost 0 bases and the J gene lost 7 bases, with 12 bases spanning the gap. The CDR3 nucleotides read TGTGCCAGCAGCTTAGCGCTACGTGGGGGGACCCAGTACTTC. It is translated as CASSLALRGGTQYF.

This clonotype has ten or more counts. The chain recombines TRBV7-6 with TRBJ2-1; D not certain. Trimming left V 7 bases short and J 5 bases short, with 21 bases between. Per germline, CDR1 SGHVS and CDR2 FNYEAQ. The CDR3 runs 16 residues. The CDR3 DNA reads TGTGCCAGCACCTCAGGCCGGAGCCTCACCCACAATGAGCAGTTCTTC. The encoded protein is CASTSGRSLTHNEQFF. Supplemented by reference TRBV7-6 and TRBJ2-1, the full variable domain reads GAGVSQSPRYKVTKRGQDVALRCDPISGHVSLYWYRQALGQGPEFLTYFNYEAQQDKSGLPNDRFSAERPEGSISTLTIQRTEQRDSAMYRCASTSGRSLTHNEQFFGPGTRLTVL.